The clone carrying this TCR beta chain was detected only a few times. Its antigen remains unknown. The entry originates in a study of cytomegalovirus exposure and HLA in healthy donors. At the level of the study: A later analysis reported the same platform for the 90 to 150 validation repertoires and the approximately 670 first-cohort repertoires. Study conclusions and caveats: The investigators catalogued some 160 TCR beta chains as cytomegalovirus-associated. Rare sequences made up most TCRs, while some public TCRs were found in many donors. Three chains linked to CMV were shown in vitro to be specific for CMV antigens.

Sequencing used immunoSEQ multiplex PCR; TCRdb keeps in-frame clones, though not all of them. Among about 88,000 clones, less than 90% were seen once, and the ten largest hold around 10%. The CDR3 loop spans 14 amino acids. Trimming took 5 bases from V and 2 from J, leaving 12 bases between them. Germline V lookup: CDR1 SNHLY, CDR2 FYNNEI. This receptor was identified in a woman aged 18-30 years in good health and CMV-seropositive. The V and J genes are TRBV2 and TRBJ1-2, with TRBD1 as a possible D gene (6 bases). Sample: PBMCs. CDR3 loop: CASSNGQTNYGYTF. The CDR3 DNA reads TGTGCCAGCAGTAACGGACAGACAAACTATGGCTACACCTTC.